Below, 24 T cell receptor beta chains from the same sample are listed, as sequenced in a study of beta chain features in type 1 diabetes. Investigators reverse transcribed all isolated RNA, so they sequenced expressed TCRB transcripts. Libraries were prepared by immunoSEQ multiplex PCR; TCRdb keeps only in-frame clonotypes and omits some of them. The sample lists a few hundred thousand clones; roughly 16% were seen once. Source material: naive CD4+ T cells from blood. These receptors were obtained from a woman aged 18-35 years in good health.

This sequence joins TRBV2 and TRBJ1-2, with D possibly TRBD1 on 6 matching bases. V dropped 7 bases and J dropped 2 bases, with 11 bases sitting between them. Germline V CDR1 and CDR2: SNHLY, FYNNEI. The CDR3 consists of 13 residues. The CDR3 DNA is TGTGCCAGCACCCTAACAGGGAACTATGGCTACACCTTC. Its translation is CASTLTGNYGYTF.

The chain employs TRBV5-1 and TRBJ1-2; D is unresolved. V lost 1 base to trimming and J lost 2 bases, with 9 bases between them. CDR3 size: 14 residues. The germline V gene encodes CDR1 SGHRS and CDR2 YFSETQ. CDR3 protein: CASSLTDPNYGYTF. The CDR3 nucleotides are TGCGCCAGCAGCTTGACAGACCCCAACTATGGCTACACCTTC.

V and J are TRBV4-3 and TRBJ2-1, with 10 bases matching TRBD2. The germline V gene has CDR1 LGHNA and CDR2 YSLEER. V lost 0 bases to trimming and J lost 8 bases; unmatched junction nucleotides: 7. This CDR3 has 16 residues. The DNA for the CDR3 is TGCGCCAGCAGCCAAGATGTAAGCGGGAGGGCCGATGAGCAGTTCTTC. Its translation: CASSQDVSGRADEQFF.

This clone was found a few times. J is TRBJ1-2 and V is TRBV5-1; the match to TRBD1 covers 7 bases. The V gene's germline CDR1 is SGHRS and CDR2 YFSETQ. This CDR3 is 13 amino acids long. Trimming at V came to 4 bases and at J to 2 bases, leaving 2 bases not matched to a gene. Written as DNA, the CDR3 is TGCGCCAGCAGCGAGACAGGGAACTATGGCTACACCTTC. The encoded protein is CASSETGNYGYTF.

The chain couples TRBV19 to TRBJ2-1; 8 bases map to TRBD2. Germline V gene sequence: CDR1 LNHDA, CDR2 SQIVND (reference sequence). The CDR3 runs 14 residues. V shed 9 bases and J 5 bases; nucleotides not matched to a gene: 9. CDR3 sequence: CASDTSGHNNEQFF. The CDR3 nucleotides are TGTGCCAGCGATACTAGCGGACACAACAATGAGCAGTTCTTC.

This chain connects TRBV7-3 to TRBJ1-3; tentatively, D is TRBD1 (5 bases). The ends were cut back, 2 bases at V and 0 bases at J, with 8 bases in the middle. Germline lookup yields CDR1 SGHTA and CDR2 FQGTGA. This CDR3 spans 15 amino acids. This CDR3 is CASSLGGGSGNTIYF. In DNA, the CDR3 is TGTGCCAGCAGCTTAGGGGGAGGCTCTGGAAACACCATATATTTT.

V gene TRBV6-5 combines with J gene TRBJ2-1; 13 bases fit TRBD2. Germline V gives CDR1 MNHEY, CDR2 SVGAGI. With 0 bases clipped from V and 10 bases from J, the junction kept 6 bases outside the gene matches. The CDR3 is 16 residues long. The CDR3 nucleotides read TGTGCCAGCAGTTACTCAGGACTAGCGGGAGCCCGCGAGCAGTTCTTC. The encoded protein is CASSYSGLAGAREQFF.

The chain carries TRBV7-8 and TRBJ2-2, with D possibly matching TRBD2 (6 bases). The CDR3 has 16 residues. Trimming left V 3 bases short and J 1 base short, with 12 bases between. In germline, CDR1 is SGHVS, CDR2 FQNEAQ. The CDR3 nucleotides read TGTGCCAGCAGCTTGGTCCCAGCGGGGAACACCGGGGAGCTGTTTTTT. Amino acid sequence: CASSLVPAGNTGELFF. Full variable domain (missing parts from reference TRBV7-8 and TRBJ2-2): GAGVSQSPRYKVAKRGQDVALRCDPISGHVSLFWYQQALGQGPEFLTYFQNEAQLDKSGLPSDRFFAERPEGSVSTLKIQRTQQEDSAVYLCASSLVPAGNTGELFFGEGSRLTVL.

This clone was seen a handful of times. The chain has TRBV27 and TRBJ1-4; D is unresolved. The CDR3 spans 13 residues. Germline assignment: CDR1 MNHEY and CDR2 SMNVEV (reference sequence). V was trimmed by 7 bases and J by 2 bases, leaving 8 bases between them. The CDR3 DNA reads TGTGCCAGCATGTCAGTGACTAATGAAAAACTGTTTTTT. Protein product: CASMSVTNEKLFF. The full variable domain, with the rest looked up from reference TRBV27 and TRBJ1-4, is EAQVTQNPRYLITVTGKKLTVTCSQNMNHEYMSWYRQDPGLGLRQIYYSMNVEVTDKGDVPEGYKVSRKEKRNFPLILESPSPNQTSLYFCASMSVTNEKLFFGSGTQLSVL.

This chain uses TRBV27 with TRBJ1-1, with 7 bases lining up with TRBD1. The CDR3 extends over 13 amino acids. From germline, CDR1 is MNHEY and CDR2 SMNVEV (reference sequence). With V trimmed by 6 bases and J by 4 bases, 5 bases remained unmatched. The CDR3 DNA reads as TGTGCCAGCAGCACAGGGGTGGGCACTGAAGCTTTCTTT. Its translation is CASSTGVGTEAFF.

The rearrangement links TRBV4-3 to TRBJ2-1, with D tentatively TRBD2 (6 bases). The CDR3 loop spans 16 amino acids. The germline V gene has CDR1 LGHNA and CDR2 YSLEER. With 0 bases removed from V and 4 bases from J, the gap between germline ends came to 13 bases. CDR3 sequence (DNA): TGCGCCAGCAGCCAAGATACGGGAGTAGTTTACAATGAGCAGTTCTTC. Encoded protein: CASSQDTGVVYNEQFF.

The chain employs TRBV7-2 and TRBJ2-1; D may be TRBD2 (5 bases). In germline, CDR1 is SGHTA, CDR2 FQGNSA. This CDR3 region has 12 residues. V lost 4 bases, J lost 10 bases, and 11 bases lay in between. CDR3 sequence: CASSSDLSEQFF. The CDR3 DNA reads as TGTGCCAGCAGCTCGGACTTATCAGAGCAGTTCTTC.

This clone was observed a handful of times. The chain has TRBV7-9 and TRBJ2-3; 7 bases are shared with TRBD1. The CDR3 has 18 residues. V trimming: 0 bases; J trimming: 2 bases; junction bases outside the gene matches: 11. In germline, CDR1 is SEHNR, CDR2 FQNEAQ (reference sequence). The CDR3 protein is CASSLAAARDSFTDTQYF. The CDR3, as DNA: TGTGCCAGCAGCTTAGCGGCGGCCCGGGACAGCTTCACAGATACGCAGTATTTT.

This rearrangement joins TRBV6-1 to TRBJ1-1; D call uncertain. The CDR3 consists of 8 residues. Germline-derived CDR1 and CDR2 are MNHNS and SASEGT. The V and J ends lost 8 bases and 10 bases respectively, with 5 bases between them. The CDR3 sequence is CASSTAFF. In nucleotides, the CDR3 is TGTGCCAGCTCTACAGCTTTCTTT.

This chain uses TRBV7-2 with TRBJ2-1, with TRBD2 identical over 13 bases. The CDR3 extends over 15 amino acids. Germline V gene lookup returns CDR1 SGHTA and CDR2 FQGNSA. V lost 5 bases to trimming and J lost 6 bases; unmatched junction nucleotides: 4. CDR3 nucleotide sequence: TGTGCCAGCAGCCTTACTAGCGGGAGGGGCAATGAGCAGTTCTTC. This codes for CASSLTSGRGNEQFF. Complete variable domain (other parts from reference TRBV7-2 and TRBJ2-1): GAGVSQSPSNKVTEKGKDVELRCDPISGHTALYWYRQSLGQGLEFLIYFQGNSAPDKSGLPSDRFSAERTGGSVSTLTIQRTQQEDSAVYLCASSLTSGRGNEQFFGPGTRLTVL.

This chain uses TRBV4-1 with TRBJ1-2; the D gene is possibly TRBD1 (6 bases). The germline V gene encodes CDR1 MGHRA and CDR2 YSYEKL. V lost 4 bases, J lost 2 bases, and 20 bases lay in between. The CDR3 spans 17 residues. The DNA of the CDR3 is TGCGCCAGCAGCCGAACTAAAACAGGGCAGGGCAACTATGGCTACACCTTC. Residues: CASSRTKTGQGNYGYTF.

This clone was recorded a few times. V usage is TRBV28 and J usage is TRBJ2-4, with a possible D match to TRBD2 (5 bases). Trimming left V 5 bases short and J 0 bases short, with 11 bases between. This CDR3 comprises 15 residues. The V gene's germline CDR1 is MDHEN and CDR2 SYDVKM. The DNA of the CDR3 is TGTGCCAGCAGTCCAGCGGACCTAGCCAAAAACATTCAGTACTTC. Translation gives CASSPADLAKNIQYF. Full variable domain (remainder filled in from reference TRBV28 and TRBJ2-4): DVKVTQSSRYLVKRTGEKVFLECVQDMDHENMFWYRQDPGLGLRLIYFSYDVKMKEKGDIPEGYSVSREKKERFSLILESASTNQTSMYLCASSPADLAKNIQYFGAGTRLSVL.

The chain carries TRBV28 and TRBJ2-7, with D unresolved. V shed 4 bases and J shed 2 bases, with 6 bases lying between them. The germline V gene encodes CDR1 MDHEN and CDR2 SYDVKM. The CDR3 consists of 12 residues. The CDR3 coding sequence is TGTGCCAGCAGTTCCAGTCCCTACGAGCAGTACTTC. Its protein is CASSSSPYEQYF.

This clone was seen a few times. The chain joins TRBV7-9 to TRBJ2-1, with unresolved D. CDR1 SEHNR and CDR2 FQNEAQ come from the germline V gene (reference sequence). There are 14 residues in the CDR3. The V and J ends lost 1 base and 3 bases respectively, with 7 bases between them. The CDR3 DNA is TGTGCCAGCAGCTTAGTTTCTTACTACAATGAGCAGTTCTTC. It specifies CASSLVSYYNEQFF.

A few counts support this clone. The gene calls are TRBV7-9 and TRBJ1-3; maybe TRBD1 (5 bases). This CDR3 has 16 amino acids. The V end was cut by 5 bases, the J end by 0 bases, with 14 bases between. Germline values: CDR1 SEHNR, CDR2 FQNEAQ (reference sequence). CDR3 amino acids: CASSRTRILSGNTIYF. CDR3 DNA sequence: TGTGCCAGCAGCCGGACACGGATCCTCTCTGGAAACACCATATATTTT.

This clone came up a few times. The genes are TRBV9 and TRBJ2-7; 9 bases are a match to TRBD2. V lost 4 bases, J lost 2 bases, and 13 bases stayed unmatched. This CDR3 comprises 17 residues. Germline CDR1 is SGDLS and CDR2 is YYNGEE. CDR3 DNA: TGTGCCAGCAGCCCCGAACCGACTAGCGGCCTTACCTACGAGCAGTACTTC. Protein product: CASSPEPTSGLTYEQYF.

This clone was detected only a few times. The V gene is TRBV6-5, the J gene TRBJ1-4; 11 bases are shared with TRBD1. V lost 6 bases, J lost 3 bases, and 3 bases stayed unmatched. This CDR3 is 15 amino acids long. Germline CDR1 and CDR2: MNHEY and SVGAGI. The CDR3, as DNA: TGTGCCAGCAGCGGACAGGGGGCGGCTAATGAAAAACTGTTTTTT. Protein: CASSGQGAANEKLFF.

V usage is TRBV28 and J usage is TRBJ2-5; 15 nucleotides align to TRBD2. The J segment lost 5 bases and the V segment lost 6 bases, leaving 7 bases of the junction unmatched. The CDR3 totals 16 residues. Germline CDR1 reads MDHEN; CDR2 reads SYDVKM. This CDR3 is CASSPGLAGGRETQYF. As DNA, the CDR3 is TGTGCCAGCAGCCCCGGACTAGCGGGAGGGAGGGAGACCCAGTACTTC. Full variable domain (outside the CDR3, taken from reference TRBV28 and TRBJ2-5): DVKVTQSSRYLVKRTGEKVFLECVQDMDHENMFWYRQDPGLGLRLIYFSYDVKMKEKGDIPEGYSVSREKKERFSLILESASTNQTSMYLCASSPGLAGGRETQYFGPGTRLLVL.

The chain couples TRBV25-1 to TRBJ2-7, with D possibly being TRBD2 (6 bases). The V end lost 6 bases, the J end lost 7 bases, and 22 bases lay between the germline ends. The CDR3 sequence is 15 residues long. The germline gives CDR1 MGHDK, CDR2 SYGVNS. In DNA, the CDR3 is TGTGCCAGCAGCCCAGGGAGGCTCCGAGAAATGGAGCAGTACTTC. Translated: CASSPGRLREMEQYF.